The 7 T cell receptor beta chains given below trace back to one sample, sequenced in a study of chemoradiotherapy in HPV16-positive cancers. Data came from immunoSEQ multiplex PCR; TCRdb stores just in-frame clones and leaves some out. The sample contains about 14,000 clones, 89% of which appear only once. The sample consisted of tumor tissue, taken from a patient who underwent chemoradiotherapy. Receptors were obtained from a human donor with HPV-associated anogenital cancer.

This sequence joins TRBV9 and TRBJ1-6; D ambiguous. Germline loops: CDR1 SGDLS, CDR2 YYNGEE. V dropped 0 bases and J dropped 6 bases, with 4 bases sitting between them. The CDR3 extends over 13 amino acids. The CDR3 nucleotides read TGTGCCAGCAGCGTAGCTGGTAATTCACCCCTCCACTTT. Protein sequence: CASSVAGNSPLHF.

This clone has just a few counts. The rearrangement uses TRBV30 and TRBJ2-2; 7 positions agree with TRBD1. Germline V CDR1 and CDR2: GTSNPN, SVGIG (reference sequence). CDR3 length: 13 residues. V dropped 5 bases and J dropped 1; count of bases not matched to a gene: 1. The CDR3 here is CAWGTVNTGELFF. CDR3 nucleotides: TGTGCCTGGGGGACAGTGAACACCGGGGAGCTGTTTTTT.

The chain joins TRBV9 to TRBJ1-1, with D perhaps matching TRBD1 (5 bases). Germline values: CDR1 SGDLS, CDR2 YYNGEE. The CDR3 is made up of 14 amino acids. Trimming removed 1 base from V and 4 bases from J, with 11 bases in between. The CDR3 spells CASSVSAGTTEAFF. CDR3 in DNA: TGTGCCAGCAGCGTATCTGCAGGGACCACTGAAGCTTTCTTT.

The gene calls are TRBV2 and TRBJ2-2; 10 nucleotides agree with TRBD2. With 7 bases clipped from V and 3 bases from J, the junction kept 5 bases outside the gene matches. Germline V gene data show CDR1 as SNHLY and CDR2 as FYNNEI. CDR3 length: 15 amino acids. DNA for the CDR3: TGTGCCAGCAATTTAGCGGGAGGCCACACCGGGGAGCTGTTTTTT. Its protein product is CASNLAGGHTGELFF.

V and J are TRBV7-8 and TRBJ2-7, with TRBD2 identical over 9 bases. The J segment lost 1 base and the V segment lost 5 bases, leaving 9 bases of the junction unmatched. The CDR3 loop spans 16 amino acids. Germline assignment: CDR1 SGHVS and CDR2 FQNEAQ. The CDR3 region has the DNA TGTGCCAGCAGCCCAAAGGGCGGGAGGGTGTCCTACGAGCAGTACTTC. Protein sequence: CASSPKGGRVSYEQYF. Looking up the rest from reference TRBV7-8 and TRBJ2-7 gives the full variable domain: GAGVSQSPRYKVAKRGQDVALRCDPISGHVSLFWYQQALGQGPEFLTYFQNEAQLDKSGLPSDRFFAERPEGSVSTLKIQRTQQEDSAVYLCASSPKGGRVSYEQYFGPGTRLTVT.

For the CDR3, the DNA is TGTGCCTGGAGTGCATACAGGGGTGGCTCACCCCTCCACTTT. It codes for CAWSAYRGGSPLHF. The chain couples TRBV30 to TRBJ1-6; 7 bases line up with TRBD1. CDR1 is GTSNPN and CDR2 is SVGIG in the germline V gene (reference sequence). The CDR3 is 14 amino acids. V was pared by 1 base and J by 10 bases, with 7 bases of the junction left unmatched.

CDR3 region: CASGPKGPTVEPQHF. In DNA form, the CDR3 reads TGTGCCAGCGGACCAAAGGGACCGACCGTTGAGCCCCAGCATTTT. The chain links TRBV6-6 to TRBJ1-5, with D maybe TRBD1 (5 bases). V was shortened by 8 bases and J by 8 bases, with 22 bases between the two germline ends. Germline loops: CDR1 MNHNY, CDR2 SVGAGI (reference sequence). The CDR3 is made up of 15 amino acids.